These 21 T cell receptor beta chains originate from one sample sequenced in a study of T cells in Graves' hyperthyroidism and ophthalmopathy. What was amplified from RNA transcripts were TCR beta CDR3 regions. With the HTBI primer set, the TCR CDR3 went through a first round of RT-PCR. TCRdb used MiXCR to reprocess the multiplex PCR reads, holding one entry per CDR3 protein. The data contain some 490,000 distinct CDR3 sequences, about 20% of them seen just once; the ten biggest clones take up about half. The sample taken for sequencing was blood. The receptors come from a woman between 65 and 79 years old with Graves' ophthalmopathy.

The rearrangement uses TRBV29-1 and TRBJ2-7; D unresolved. With 7 bases removed from V and 2 bases from J, the gap between germline ends came to 15 bases. This CDR3 has 13 amino acids. CDR1 SQVTM and CDR2 ANQGSEA come from the germline V gene. CDR3 bases: TGCAGCGCTTTGACACCCTTAACCTACGAGCAGTACTTC. Translated, it gives CSALTPLTYEQYF.

The gene calls are TRBV5-6 and TRBJ2-4, with 14 bases lining up with TRBD2. The length of the CDR3 is 17 residues. V was clipped by 0 bases and J by 6 bases; unmatched bases: 5. Germline loops: CDR1 SGHDT, CDR2 YYEEEE. The CDR3 DNA reads TGTGCCAGCAGCTTGGAGCAGGGACTAGCGGGAGCAAACATTCAGTACTTC. It encodes CASSLEQGLAGANIQYF.

On this clonotype: At one end the junction does not follow the germline gene, possibly because of a read error. The chain recombines TRBV19 with TRBJ2-2, with D possibly being TRBD1 (6 bases). The CDR3 has 15 residues. CDR1 is LNHDA and CDR2 is SQIVND in the germline V gene (reference sequence). CDR3 in DNA: TGTGCCGGTAGTCCTTGGACAGAGAACACCGGGGAGCTGTTTTTT. Translating it yields CAGSPWTENTGELFF. Combining the CDR3 with reference TRBV19 and TRBJ2-2 gives the whole variable domain DGGITQSPKYLFRKEGQNVTLSCEQNLNHDAMYWYRQDPGQGLRLIYYSQIVNDFQKGDIAEGYSVSREKKESFPLTVTSAQKNPTAFYLCAGSPWTENTGELFFGEGSRLTVL.

This clonotype was observed at least ten times. This sequence joins TRBV9 and TRBJ2-1, with D maybe TRBD2 (7 bases). The CDR3 contains 17 residues. The ends were cut back, 4 bases at V and 1 base at J, with 18 bases in the middle. Germline values: CDR1 SGDLS, CDR2 YYNGEE. The CDR3 bases are TGTGCCAGCAGCTCAAGGGGGAGGGAATGGTCCTACAATGAGCAGTTCTTC. Its translation is CASSSRGREWSYNEQFF.

This clonotype was seen a few times. V usage is TRBV5-4 and J usage is TRBJ1-1; 7 positions match TRBD1. This CDR3 region has 16 residues. Germline assignment: CDR1 SGHNT and CDR2 YYREEE (reference sequence). V gave up 4 bases and J gave up 4 bases; unmatched junction bases: 13. The DNA for the CDR3 is TGTGCCAGCAGCCCGAGCAAGACAGGGCTCGGCACTGAAGCTTTCTTT. It translates to CASSPSKTGLGTEAFF.

The rearrangement links TRBV13 to TRBJ1-2; 10 bases align to TRBD1. In germline, CDR1 is PRHDT, CDR2 FYEKMQ (reference sequence). With 4 bases clipped from V and 9 bases from J, the junction kept 8 bases outside the gene matches. The CDR3 extends over 14 amino acids. CDR3 in DNA: TGTGCCAGCAGCTCCAGGGACAGGGGTAAGAGCTACACCTTC. This translates into CASSSRDRGKSYTF.

V is TRBV12-3 or TRBV12-4 and J is TRBJ1-2; D possibly corresponds to TRBD1 (5 bases). With 0 bases removed from V and 7 bases from J, the gap between germline ends came to 9 bases. The CDR3 spans 13 residues. CDR3 nucleotides: TGTGCCAGCAGTTTAGCGCTAGGGGCTGGCTACACCTTC. Translated: CASSLALGAGYTF.

The rearrangement links TRBV4-1 to TRBJ1-5; D gene ambiguous. V lost 4 bases and J lost 6, with 16 bases in between. There are 15 residues in the CDR3. The germline V gene has CDR1 MGHRA and CDR2 YSYEKL. CDR3 sequence (DNA): TGCGCCAGCAGCCCCCTTGATGGGTGGGGTCAGCCCCAGCATTTT. It specifies CASSPLDGWGQPQHF.

Ten or more counts support this clonotype. A junction boundary mismatches the germline segment, possibly from a read error. The gene calls are TRBV2 and TRBJ2-5, with D tentatively TRBD2 (6 bases). In germline, CDR1 is SNHLY, CDR2 FYNNEI. There are 12 residues in the CDR3. CDR3 sequence: CASSEGGETQYF. CDR3 DNA sequence: TGTGCCAGCAGCGAAGGAGGGGAGACCCAGTACTTC.

On this clonotype itself: Being one base from a much bigger clone, this may be a read error. The chain links TRBV12-3 or TRBV12-4 to TRBJ2-3, with D hard to call. The length of the CDR3 is 15 residues. CDR3 sequence (DNA): TGTGCCAGCAGTTTCGAGACTTCTGGCACAGCTACGCAGTATTTT. It yields the protein CASSFETSGTATQYF.

This chain uses TRBV12-3 or TRBV12-4 with TRBJ2-2; 8 bases are a match to TRBD2. Trimming removed 2 bases from V and 7 bases from J; junction bases left unmatched: 12. CDR3 size: 17 residues. The CDR3 DNA sequence: TGTGCCAGCAGTTTACCCTCAAGCGGGAGACGGGTCGGGGAGCTGTTTTTT. This gives the protein CASSLPSSGRRVGELFF.

The chain uses TRBV10-1 and TRBJ2-7; either TRBD1 or TRBD2 may supply D (5 bases each). Germline V gene sequence: CDR1 WNHNN, CDR2 SYGVQD (reference sequence). This CDR3 spans 15 amino acids. The V gene lost 2 bases and the J gene lost 4 bases, with 15 bases spanning the gap. The DNA for the CDR3 is TGCGCCAGCAGTGAGCAGGTGGGAGCAGGGTACGAGCAGTACTTC. It yields the protein CASSEQVGAGYEQYF.

This clonotype has only a few counts. V is TRBV12-3 or TRBV12-4 and J is TRBJ1-5; D is undetermined. CDR3 length: 12 amino acids. The V and J ends lost 3 bases and 6 bases respectively, with 6 bases between them. CDR3 DNA: TGTGCCAGCAGTTTTGTCTCTCAGCCCCAGCATTTT. Translation: CASSFVSQPQHF.

CDR3 coding DNA: TGCAGTGCTAGACCCTCGGGGTTGCGGTGGAACACTGAAGCTTTCTTT. It codes for CSARPSGLRWNTEAFF. V usage is TRBV20-1 and J usage is TRBJ1-1; no clear D gene. CDR1 is DFQATT and CDR2 is SNEGSKA in the germline V gene (reference sequence). V was shortened by 2 bases and J by 1 base, with 17 bases between the two germline ends. The CDR3 extends over 16 amino acids.

The V gene is TRBV20-1, the J gene TRBJ2-3; D remains unclear. Trimming cost V 6 bases and J 0 bases, with 7 bases left between them. The germline gives CDR1 DFQATT, CDR2 SNEGSKA (reference sequence). The CDR3 consists of 12 residues. The CDR3 bases are TGCAGTGCCAAAACTAGCACAGATACGCAGTATTTT. It is translated as CSAKTSTDTQYF.

This clonotype was counted many times. The chain couples TRBV6-5 to TRBJ2-7; no reliable D call. There are 16 residues in the CDR3. Trimming pared 0 bases from V and 2 bases from J, leaving 14 bases between. Per germline, CDR1 MNHEY and CDR2 SVGAGI. The CDR3 sequence: CASSYSGSLGTYEQYF. In DNA, the CDR3 is TGTGCCAGCAGTTACTCGGGCAGCTTAGGGACCTACGAGCAGTACTTC.

V and J are TRBV19 and TRBJ2-2; D uncertain. Germline CDR1 is LNHDA and CDR2 is SQIVND (reference sequence). CDR3 length: 13 amino acids. Trimming shortened V by 0 bases and J by 5 bases, and 4 bases separated the two germline ends. Here the CDR3 DNA reads TGTGCCAGTAGTATAGACAGGACCGGGGAGCTGTTTTTT. Translation: CASSIDRTGELFF.

This clonotype was seen repeatedly, ten times or more. This chain links TRBV6-2 or TRBV6-3 with TRBJ2-1; possible D gene TRBD1, 5 bases. CDR1 is MNHEY, CDR2 SVGEGT, per germline. V lost 6 bases and J 9 bases, leaving 15 bases between the germline ends. This CDR3 is built from 13 residues. This chain's CDR3 is CASSPRPQGEQFF. The CDR3 DNA sequence: TGTGCCAGCAGCCCCCGCCCCCAGGGTGAGCAGTTCTTC.

This clonotype was seen only a few times. V usage is TRBV28 and J usage is TRBJ1-3, with D maybe TRBD1 (6 bases). The V end lost 7 bases, the J end lost 10 bases, and 29 bases lay between the germline ends. Germline-derived CDR1 and CDR2 are MDHEN and SYDVKM. The CDR3 is 17 residues long. The CDR3 spells CASTNYRVISLETTIYF. Here the CDR3 DNA reads TGTGCCAGCACAAACTACAGGGTTATATCTCTGGAAACGACCATATATTTT.

The chain combines TRBV7-9 with TRBJ2-1; no clear D gene. The germline gives CDR1 SEHNR, CDR2 FQNEAQ (reference sequence). V dropped 2 bases and J dropped 14 bases, with 16 bases sitting between them. The CDR3 has 13 amino acids. The CDR3 DNA sequence: TGTGCCAGCAGCTTAACGGACGCTTCTCAAAAGTTCTTC. This encodes CASSLTDASQKFF.

The chain combines TRBV5-1 with TRBJ2-2; D possibly uses TRBD1 or TRBD2 (5 bases each). The ends were cut back, 4 bases at V and 7 bases at J, with 11 bases in the middle. Germline CDR1 is SGHRS and CDR2 is YFSETQ. The CDR3 has 13 amino acids. This chain's CDR3 is CASSIRDVGELFF. DNA of the CDR3: TGCGCCAGCAGCATACGGGACGTCGGGGAGCTGTTTTTT.